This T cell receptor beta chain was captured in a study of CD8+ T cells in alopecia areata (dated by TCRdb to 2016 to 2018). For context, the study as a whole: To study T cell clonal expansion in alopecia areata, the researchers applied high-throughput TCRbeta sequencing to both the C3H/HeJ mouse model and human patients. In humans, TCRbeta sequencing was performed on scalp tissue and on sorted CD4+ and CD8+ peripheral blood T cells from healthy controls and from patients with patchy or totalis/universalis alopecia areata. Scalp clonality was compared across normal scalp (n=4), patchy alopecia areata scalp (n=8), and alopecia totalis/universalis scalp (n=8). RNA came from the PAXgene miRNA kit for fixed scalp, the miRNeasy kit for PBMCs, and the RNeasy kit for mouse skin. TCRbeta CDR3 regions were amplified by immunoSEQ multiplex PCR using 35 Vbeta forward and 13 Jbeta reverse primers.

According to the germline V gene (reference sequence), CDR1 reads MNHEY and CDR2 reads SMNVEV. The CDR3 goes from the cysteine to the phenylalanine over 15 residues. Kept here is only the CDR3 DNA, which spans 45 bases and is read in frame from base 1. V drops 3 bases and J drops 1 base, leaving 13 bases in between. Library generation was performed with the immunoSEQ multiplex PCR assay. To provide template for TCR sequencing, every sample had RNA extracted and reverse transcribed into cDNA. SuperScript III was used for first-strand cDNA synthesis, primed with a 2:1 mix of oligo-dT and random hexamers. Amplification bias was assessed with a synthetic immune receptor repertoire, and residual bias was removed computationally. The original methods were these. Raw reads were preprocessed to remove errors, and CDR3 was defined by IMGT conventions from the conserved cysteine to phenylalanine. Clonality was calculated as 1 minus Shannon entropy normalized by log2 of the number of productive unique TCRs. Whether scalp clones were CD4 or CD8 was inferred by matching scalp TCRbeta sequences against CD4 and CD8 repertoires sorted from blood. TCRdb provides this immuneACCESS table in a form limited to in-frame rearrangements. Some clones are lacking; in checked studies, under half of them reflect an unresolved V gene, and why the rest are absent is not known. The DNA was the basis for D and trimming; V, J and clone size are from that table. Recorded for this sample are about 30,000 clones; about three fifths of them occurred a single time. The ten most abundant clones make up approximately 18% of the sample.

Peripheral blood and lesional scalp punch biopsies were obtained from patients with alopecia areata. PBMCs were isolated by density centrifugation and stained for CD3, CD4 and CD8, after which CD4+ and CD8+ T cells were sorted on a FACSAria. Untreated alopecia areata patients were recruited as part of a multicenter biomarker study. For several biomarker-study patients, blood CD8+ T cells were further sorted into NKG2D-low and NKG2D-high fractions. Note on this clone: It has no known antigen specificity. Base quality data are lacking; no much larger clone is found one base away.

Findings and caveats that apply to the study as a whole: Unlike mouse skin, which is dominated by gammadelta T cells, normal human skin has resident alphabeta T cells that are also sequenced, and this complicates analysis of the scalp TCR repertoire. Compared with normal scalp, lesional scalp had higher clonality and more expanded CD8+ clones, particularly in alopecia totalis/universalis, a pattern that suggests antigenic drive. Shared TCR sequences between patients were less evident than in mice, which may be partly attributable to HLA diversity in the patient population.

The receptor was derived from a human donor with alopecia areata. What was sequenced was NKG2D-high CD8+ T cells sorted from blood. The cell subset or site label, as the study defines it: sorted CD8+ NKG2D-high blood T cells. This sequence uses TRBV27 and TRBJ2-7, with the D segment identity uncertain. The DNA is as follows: TGTGCCAGCAGTTTGCTACCACCCGAATCCTACGAGCAGTACTTC. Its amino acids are CASSLLPPESYEQYF.